This entry lists 7 T cell receptor beta chains sequenced from one sample in a study of T cell changes during pregnancy in multiple sclerosis. Using immunoSEQ multiplex PCR, the repertoire was profiled, and TCRdb retains in-frame clones only, with some absent. The sample shows just over 50,000 clones, around 92% of them seen only once. The sequenced sample was CD4+ T cells from peripheral blood mononuclear cells, obtained after pregnancy. The receptors were sampled from a female donor with multiple sclerosis, enrolled in a pregnancy study.

The chain joins TRBV7-3 to TRBJ1-2; the match to TRBD1 covers 8 bases. V lost 5 bases to trimming and J lost 6 bases; unmatched junction nucleotides: 8. CDR3 length: 14 amino acids. Germline assignment: CDR1 SGHTA and CDR2 FQGTGA. CDR3 coding DNA: TGTGCCAGCAGCCCCGGACAGGGATTGGATGGCTACACCTTC. Translated: CASSPGQGLDGYTF.

The chain employs TRBV29-1 and TRBJ2-1, with 7 bases that match TRBD2. The CDR3 sequence is 18 residues long. V was pared by 6 bases and J by 2 bases, with 19 bases of the junction left unmatched. CDR1 and CDR2 from the germline V gene are SQVTM and ANQGSEA. CDR3 DNA: TGCAGCGTGGGGACTCTACAAAAAATTGGACTAGCCTACAATGAGCAGTTCTTC. It is translated as CSVGTLQKIGLAYNEQFF.

The genes are TRBV29-1 and TRBJ2-1; 10 bases agree with TRBD2. Looked up from germline, CDR1 is SQVTM and CDR2 is ANQGSEA. The CDR3 runs to 16 residues. V trimming: 5 bases; J trimming: 3 bases; junction bases outside the gene matches: 10. CDR3 sequence: CSVLTSSGSHYNEQFF. The CDR3 DNA reads as TGCAGCGTTTTAACATCTAGCGGGAGCCACTACAATGAGCAGTTCTTC.

The V and J genes are TRBV7-2 and TRBJ2-3, with 8 bases identical to TRBD2. The CDR3 spans 15 residues. The germline gives CDR1 SGHTA, CDR2 FQGNSA. Trimming took 2 bases from V and 1 from J; bases not matched to a gene: 2. Here the CDR3 reads CASSLHSGGTDTQYF. The DNA for the CDR3 is TGTGCCAGCAGCTTACATAGCGGGGGCACAGATACGCAGTATTTT.

This sequence joins TRBV6-5 and TRBJ2-5; the D gene is possibly TRBD2 (6 bases). The J call may be mistaken, given a closer DNA end match to TRBJ2-7. The CDR3 runs to 14 residues. Germline values: CDR1 MNHEY, CDR2 SVGAGI. The CDR3 reads CASRRDGSSYEQYF. The CDR3 region has the DNA TGTGCCAGCAGGCGGGACGGGAGCTCCTACGAGCAGTACTTC.

This clone has just a few counts. The rearrangement uses TRBV7-9 and TRBJ1-1, with D possibly being TRBD1 (6 bases). Germline CDR1 reads SEHNR; CDR2 reads FQNEAQ (reference sequence). The CDR3 is 11 amino acids. Trimming cost V 5 bases and J 9 bases, with 10 bases left between them. CDR3 DNA: TGTGCCAGCAGCACAGGACAGAAAGCTTTCTTT. Encoded protein: CASSTGQKAFF.

CDR3: CASSFLGQWRGGANVLTF. CDR3 sequence (DNA): TGTGCCAGCAGCTTTTTGGGACAGTGGAGGGGTGGGGCCAACGTCCTGACTTTC. The V and J genes are TRBV5-8 and TRBJ2-6, with TRBD1 as a possible D gene (7 bases). CDR1 SGHTS and CDR2 YDEGEE come from the germline V gene. V was trimmed by 2 bases and J by 3 bases, leaving 18 bases between them. The CDR3 is 18 residues long.